These 29 T cell receptor beta chains share one sample of origin, sequenced in a study of naive and memory T cell subsets. An equimolar mix of two oligonucleotides served as the beta constant-region primer for TRBC1 and TRBC2. TCRdb re-derived calls from the UMI-ligation and nested PCR reads in MiXCR, one entry per CDR3 protein. The data show tens of thousands of distinct CDR3 sequences, 5.5% to 8.5% seen once. Sequenced material: central memory CD4+ T cells from blood. All receptors come from a human donor in good health.

This clonotype was seen ten or more times. This rearrangement joins TRBV28 to TRBJ1-2; D is possibly TRBD1 (6 bases). The CDR3 loop spans 14 amino acids. Germline CDR1 MDHEN, CDR2 SYDVKM. Between the trimmed V and J ends, which lost 5 bases and 4 bases, there was a span of 14 bases. CDR3 coding DNA: TGTGCCAGCAGTCAGGGGACGAAACTCTATGGCTACACCTTC. Protein: CASSQGTKLYGYTF.

The chain carries TRBV12-3 or TRBV12-4 and TRBJ2-3; a possible D gene is TRBD1 (5 bases). This CDR3 is built from 15 residues. The V end was cut by 5 bases, the J end by 4 bases, with 16 bases between. The CDR3 DNA reads TGTGCCAGCAGTACCCGGCGCAGGGCAGCAGATACGCAGTATTTT. Amino acid sequence: CASSTRRRAADTQYF.

This clonotype was counted many times. V is TRBV27 and J is TRBJ2-3; possibly TRBD1 or TRBD2 for D (5 bases each). This CDR3 has 16 residues. CDR1 is MNHEY and CDR2 is SMNVEV in the germline V gene (reference sequence). V lost 3 bases, J lost 1 base, and 14 bases lay in between. In DNA form, the CDR3 reads TGTGCCAGCAGTTTCTTCGGGGCAGGGCGCACAGATACGCAGTATTTT. It is translated as CASSFFGAGRTDTQYF.

The chain's CDR3 is CASTPSGSSYEQYF. CDR3 nucleotides: TGTGCCAGCACCCCTAGCGGGAGCTCCTACGAGCAGTACTTC. The J gene is TRBJ2-7, the V gene TRBV12-3 or TRBV12-4, with TRBD2 identical over 10 bases. J was trimmed by 0 bases and V by 7 bases; bases with no gene match: 3. This CDR3 has 14 residues.

Details on this clonotype: This may be a read error: a much more frequent sequence differs by one nucleotide. The rearrangement uses TRBV5-6 and TRBJ1-5; TRBD1 is a possible D gene (5 bases). Germline V CDR1 and CDR2: SGHDT, YYEEEE. CDR3 size: 16 residues. V lost 3 bases and J 3 bases, leaving 16 bases between the germline ends. CDR3 sequence: CASSSAGRANNQPQHF. The CDR3 nucleotides are TGTGCCAGCAGCTCAGCAGGGAGGGCTAACAATCAGCCCCAGCATTTT.

This clonotype was seen many times. In DNA form, the CDR3 reads TGTGCCATCAGTGAGAAACAGGGGGGGAGCAATCAGCCCCAGCATTTT. Protein product: CAISEKQGGSNQPQHF. The rearrangement uses TRBV10-3 and TRBJ1-5; 8 nucleotides agree with TRBD1. The germline gives CDR1 ENHRY, CDR2 SYGVKD. The J segment lost 1 base and the V segment lost 2 bases, leaving 4 bases of the junction unmatched. The CDR3 covers 16 residues.

This clonotype was seen ten or more times. This chain joins TRBV29-1 and TRBJ1-5; D not resolved. CDR3 length: 12 residues. V lost 6 bases, J lost 3 bases, and 9 bases lay in between. Germline V lookup: CDR1 SQVTM, CDR2 ANQGSEA. The CDR3 coding sequence is TGCAGCGTCCAGAGTTACAATCAGCCCCAGCATTTT. Its protein product is CSVQSYNQPQHF. Drawing the rest from reference TRBV29-1 and TRBJ1-5, the complete variable domain is SAVISQKPSRDICQRGTSLTIQCQVDSQVTMMFWYRQQPGQSLTLIATANQGSEATYESGFVIDKFPISRPNLTFSTLTVSNMSPEDSSIYLCSVQSYNQPQHFGDGTRLSIL.

This clonotype was observed many times. The chain carries TRBV5-5 and TRBJ2-7; no reliable D call. The CDR3 has 17 residues. V gave up 1 base and J gave up 1 base, with 18 bases separating them. Germline assignment: CDR1 SGHKS and CDR2 YYEKEE (reference sequence). CDR3 DNA: TGTGCCAGCAGCTTGCGGACCGCCTTTCTCGGATCCTACGAGCAGTACTTC. It yields the protein CASSLRTAFLGSYEQYF. Full variable domain (outside the CDR3, taken from reference TRBV5-5 and TRBJ2-7): DAGVTQSPTHLIKTRGQQVTLRCSPISGHKSVSWYQQVLGQGPQFIFQYYEKEERGRGNFPDRFSARQFPNYSSELNVNALLLGDSALYLCASSLRTAFLGSYEQYFGPGTRLTVT.

The sample holds many counts of this clonotype. This chain joins TRBV19 and TRBJ2-1, with TRBD1 matching 9 bases. Trimming took 2 bases from V and 0 from J; bases not matched to a gene: 11. Germline V gene lookup returns CDR1 LNHDA and CDR2 SQIVND (reference sequence). This CDR3 contains 19 residues. The CDR3: CASSISGQGLGGSYNEQFF. DNA of the CDR3: TGTGCCAGTAGTATATCGGGACAGGGATTAGGCGGCTCCTACAATGAGCAGTTCTTC.

The chain has TRBV28 and TRBJ2-7, with 7 positions matching TRBD1. This CDR3 spans 15 amino acids. V lost 5 bases to trimming and J lost 0 bases; unmatched junction nucleotides: 7. The germline CDR1 and CDR2 sequences are MDHEN and SYDVKM. CDR3 nucleotides: TGTGCCAGCAGTAATACAGGGGACCCCTCCTACGAGCAGTACTTC. This encodes CASSNTGDPSYEQYF.

V and J are TRBV6-2 or TRBV6-3 and TRBJ2-4; 7 bases agree with TRBD2. The junction had 6 bases not matched to a gene; V was cut back by 8 bases and J by 2 bases. CDR3 length equals 14 residues. CDR1 MNHEY and CDR2 SVGEGT come from the germline V gene. The CDR3 DNA follows: TGTGCCAGCCGTGGGGGGGGAACCAAAAACATTCAGTACTTC. Protein: CASRGGGTKNIQYF.

This clonotype showed up just a few times. The chain couples TRBV7-2 to TRBJ1-5; tentative D call: TRBD1 (5 bases). CDR1 is SGHTA and CDR2 is FQGNSA in the germline V gene. Trimming took 5 bases from V and 0 from J, leaving 14 bases between them. The CDR3 is made up of 16 amino acids. CDR3 nucleotides: TGTGCCAGCAGCCAAAGCCAGGGTTATAGCAATCAGCCCCAGCATTTT. Translating gives CASSQSQGYSNQPQHF.

The table lists this clonotype with many counts. The rearrangement joins TRBV5-5 to TRBJ2-1; either TRBD1 or TRBD2 may supply D (5 bases each). Germline CDR1 is SGHKS and CDR2 is YYEKEE (reference sequence). V was shortened by 0 bases and J by 6 bases, with 16 bases between the two germline ends. This CDR3 spans 16 amino acids. CDR3 loop: CASSLVGRESSNEQFF. In DNA, the CDR3 is TGTGCCAGCAGCTTGGTGGGCAGGGAGAGTTCCAATGAGCAGTTCTTC.

This clonotype has just a few counts. The rearrangement uses TRBV5-1 and TRBJ2-3, with D unresolved. The germline V gene encodes CDR1 SGHRS and CDR2 YFSETQ. The CDR3 is made up of 14 amino acids. Between the trimmed V and J ends, which lost 0 bases and 4 bases, there was a span of 9 bases. The CDR3 region is CASSLEGSPDTQYF. The DNA of the CDR3 is TGCGCCAGCAGCTTGGAGGGCAGCCCAGATACGCAGTATTTT.

V gene TRBV7-9 combines with J gene TRBJ2-1, with 11 bases that match TRBD1. Germline V gives CDR1 SEHNR, CDR2 FQNEAQ (reference sequence). V gave up 3 bases and J gave up 14 bases; unmatched junction bases: 18. The CDR3 contains 17 residues. DNA of the CDR3: TGTGCCAGCAGCTTTTATTTTCAGGACAGGGGGCGCTTAAGGAAGTTCTTC. Protein product: CASSFYFQDRGRLRKFF.

This clonotype was seen ten or more times. The chain uses TRBV14 and TRBJ2-1; 7 bases agree with TRBD2. Germline V gene lookup returns CDR1 SGHDN and CDR2 FVKESK. CDR3 size: 14 residues. With V trimmed by 1 base and J by 9 bases, 6 bases remained unmatched. CDR3: CASSQGSGVREQFF. The CDR3, as DNA: TGTGCCAGCAGCCAAGGGAGCGGGGTGCGTGAGCAGTTCTTC. The full variable domain, completed using reference TRBV14 and TRBJ2-1, is EAGVTQFPSHSVIEKGQTVTLRCDPISGHDNLYWYRRVMGKEIKFLLHFVKESKQDESGMPNNRFLAERTGGTYSTLKVQPAELEDSGVYFCASSQGSGVREQFFGPGTRLTVL.

This clonotype has just a few counts. This CDR3 reads CASTPTRASNSYEQYF. The DNA for the CDR3 is TGTGCCAGCACCCCTACCCGGGCCAGTAACTCCTACGAGCAGTACTTC. The V gene is TRBV6-2 or TRBV6-3, the J gene TRBJ2-7; D gene ambiguous. Germline CDR1 reads MNHEY; CDR2 reads SVGEGT. Trimming left V 7 bases short and J 0 bases short, with 19 bases between. This CDR3 comprises 16 residues.

This clonotype was recorded many times. The rearrangement joins TRBV12-3 or TRBV12-4 to TRBJ2-1, with TRBD2 matching over 16 bases. There are 18 residues in the CDR3. The junction had 1 base not matched to a gene; V was cut back by 1 base and J by 1 base. In nucleotides, the CDR3 is TGTGCCAGCAGTTTAGGGGGACTAGCGGGAGGGTCCTACAATGAGCAGTTCTTC. Protein product: CASSLGGLAGGSYNEQFF.

The chain employs TRBV7-8 and TRBJ2-7; 10 nucleotides agree with TRBD2. V was pared by 5 bases and J by 2 bases, with 12 bases of the junction left unmatched. Germline V lookup: CDR1 SGHVS, CDR2 FQNEAQ. The CDR3 extends over 17 amino acids. The CDR3 DNA is TGTGCCAGCAGCACGAGCGGGGGGGGGACCCCCACCTACGAGCAGTACTTC. Its translation: CASSTSGGGTPTYEQYF.

This clonotype occurred many times. This chain connects TRBV7-2 to TRBJ1-6; TRBD1 aligns across 9 bases. Trimming took 3 bases from V and 6 from J; bases not matched to a gene: 15. The CDR3 contains 19 residues. Germline V gives CDR1 SGHTA, CDR2 FQGNSA. The CDR3 protein is CASSFVGTGYPTINSPLHF. CDR3 coding DNA: TGTGCCAGCAGCTTTGTAGGGACAGGGTATCCCACAATTAATTCACCCCTCCACTTT. The full variable domain, in which reference TRBV7-2 and TRBJ1-6 provide the parts outside the CDR3, is GAGVSQSPSNKVTEKGKDVELRCDPISGHTALYWYRQSLGQGLEFLIYFQGNSAPDKSGLPSDRFSAERTGGSVSTLTIQRTQQEDSAVYLCASSFVGTGYPTINSPLHFGNGTRLTVT.

There are many counts of this clonotype. The genes are TRBV6-6 and TRBJ2-3; D is possibly TRBD1 (6 bases). Trimming took 6 bases from V and 0 from J, leaving 13 bases between them. There are 15 residues in the CDR3. The germline V gene has CDR1 MNHNY and CDR2 SVGAGI (reference sequence). CDR3 in amino acids: CASRRTDTSTDTQYF. The CDR3 bases are TGTGCCAGCAGGCGGACAGACACTAGCACAGATACGCAGTATTTT.

Ten or more counts support this clonotype. The chain uses TRBV7-2 and TRBJ1-6, with D hard to call. This CDR3 contains 15 residues. Germline V gives CDR1 SGHTA, CDR2 FQGNSA. The V and J ends lost 1 base and 8 bases respectively, with 12 bases between them. CDR3 nucleotide sequence: TGTGCCAGCAGCTTAGTGATAGGCCAGGATTCACCCCTCCACTTT. Protein: CASSLVIGQDSPLHF.

The V call is TRBV2, the J call TRBJ2-6, with a tentative D call TRBD2 (6 bases). The V end lost 8 bases, the J end lost 1 base, and 6 bases lay between the germline ends. The CDR3 is 13 amino acids. Germline CDR1 SNHLY, CDR2 FYNNEI. This chain's CDR3 is CASGGSGANVLTF. CDR3 sequence (DNA): TGTGCCAGCGGGGGGTCTGGGGCCAACGTCCTGACTTTC.

This rearrangement joins TRBV12-3 or TRBV12-4 to TRBJ2-2; 14 positions agree with TRBD2. This CDR3 spans 17 amino acids. Losses at the gene ends were 5 bases for V and 5 bases for J; bases not matched to a gene: 7. The CDR3: CASSPVGLAGGTGELFF. CDR3 DNA sequence: TGTGCCAGCAGTCCCGTAGGACTAGCGGGAGGAACCGGGGAGCTGTTTTTT.

This clonotype was observed a few times. The CDR3: CASSIFPTDRLNGYTF. The CDR3 DNA sequence: TGTGCCAGTAGTATTTTCCCCACGGACAGGTTGAATGGCTACACCTTC. The chain joins TRBV19 to TRBJ1-2, with 7 nucleotides matching TRBD1. The V segment lost 3 bases and the J segment 6 bases; nucleotides outside the gene matches: 13. Germline V gene sequence: CDR1 LNHDA, CDR2 SQIVND (reference sequence). The CDR3 extends over 16 amino acids.

This clonotype has just a few counts. The V and J genes are TRBV7-2 and TRBJ2-5, with D unclear. Trimming took 5 bases from V and 2 from J, leaving 15 bases between them. Germline CDR1 is SGHTA and CDR2 is FQGNSA. The CDR3 covers 15 residues. CDR3 in amino acids: CASSHSSAQQETQYF. CDR3 coding DNA: TGTGCCAGCAGCCACAGTTCAGCACAGCAAGAGACCCAGTACTTC.

The chain recombines TRBV20-1 with TRBJ2-7, with TRBD2 matching over 16 bases. V trimming: 7 bases; J trimming: 3 bases; junction bases outside the gene matches: 18. CDR1 DFQATT and CDR2 SNEGSKA come from the germline V gene (reference sequence). This CDR3 region has 19 residues. This CDR3 reads CSDLNRPGTSGGAVYEQYF. CDR3 nucleotides: TGCAGTGACCTAAACCGACCCGGGACTAGCGGGGGGGCCGTCTACGAGCAGTACTTC.

This clonotype was detected many times. The chain links TRBV3-1 to TRBJ1-1; D remains unclear. V was shortened by 2 bases and J by 4 bases, with 8 bases between the two germline ends. Germline CDR1 LGHDT, CDR2 YNNKEL (reference sequence). The CDR3 is made up of 13 amino acids. The CDR3 DNA reads TGTGCCAGCAGCCAACTCACGGGCACTGAAGCTTTCTTT. Translated: CASSQLTGTEAFF.

This clonotype was found a few times. The chain combines TRBV20-1 with TRBJ1-5, with D unclear. The V and J ends lost 4 bases and 2 bases respectively, with 12 bases between them. Germline V gene data show CDR1 as DFQATT and CDR2 as SNEGSKA (reference sequence). The CDR3 covers 14 residues. CDR3 protein: CSANPGSGNQPQHF. For the CDR3, the DNA is TGCAGTGCTAACCCCGGCAGCGGCAATCAGCCCCAGCATTTT.